The sample holds a few counts of the clone carrying this T cell receptor (beta chain). What it binds is not known. This sample is part of a study of Graves' ophthalmopathy and Graves' hyperthyroidism. Overall study findings and caveats: Blood samples also showed most expanded thyroid clonotypes exceeding 0.001 frequency. Sensitivity reached 85% to 90% and specificity roughly 76% for a 13-signature model separating ophthalmopathy from stable hyperthyroidism. Ophthalmopathy progression prediction by the model yielded a sensitivity of more than 60% and a specificity of roughly 72%.

Researchers took RNA transcripts and amplified TCR beta CDR3 regions from them. First-round RT-PCR used HTBI primers; second-round multiplex PCR followed. MiXCR was run by TCRdb on the multiplex PCR reads, yielding one entry per CDR3 protein. Of around 590,000 distinct CDR3 sequences listed, under 45% are singletons. Exclusion criteria comprised other autoimmune diseases, uncontrolled infections, pregnancy or lactation in patients. CDR1 is ENHRY and CDR2 is SYGVKD in the germline V gene. CDR3 length: 13 amino acids. V gave up 2 bases and J gave up 4 bases, with 7 bases separating them. This TCR was recovered from an adult man with Graves' hyperthyroidism. The chain joins TRBV10-3 to TRBJ2-3, with unresolved D. The sample comprised peripheral blood or thyroid tissue (not recorded which). This CDR3 reads CAISERPADTQYF. In DNA, the CDR3 is TGTGCCATCAGTGAGCGCCCCGCAGATACGCAGTATTTT.